These 24 T cell receptor beta chains were all obtained from the same sample, sequenced in a study of blood T cell repertoires in COVID-19. The table came from immunoSEQ multiplex PCR; TCRdb's copy has only in-frame clones and leaves some out. The table includes 85,000 to 95,000 clones, roughly 88% detected once. The sequenced sample was peripheral blood. The receptor set was obtained from a man in his sixties with acute or convalescent COVID-19.

The chain carries TRBV4-1 and TRBJ2-7; 14 positions agree with TRBD2. The CDR3 spans 19 residues. The J segment lost 7 bases and the V segment lost 4 bases, leaving 18 bases of the junction unmatched. Germline CDR1 reads MGHRA; CDR2 reads YSYEKL. CDR3 DNA: TGCGCCAGCAGCCCCTACCCGACTAGCGGGAGGGCTGGGGTCGGGGAGCAGTACTTC. It is translated as CASSPYPTSGRAGVGEQYF.

This rearrangement joins TRBV5-1 to TRBJ1-1, with D possibly matching TRBD1 (6 bases). The germline V gene encodes CDR1 SGHRS and CDR2 YFSETQ. Deletions cut 1 base from V and 7 bases from J, with 8 bases between. The CDR3 extends over 12 amino acids. For the CDR3, the DNA is TGCGCCAGCAGCTTGCAGGGGCTTGAAGCTTTCTTT. Translation: CASSLQGLEAFF.

The genes are TRBV2 and TRBJ2-2, with a possible D match to TRBD1 (6 bases). Germline V gene data show CDR1 as SNHLY and CDR2 as FYNNEI. Trimming cost V 2 bases and J 2 bases, with 9 bases left between them. This CDR3 comprises 15 residues. This CDR3 is CASSEQGFNTGELFF. The CDR3 DNA sequence: TGTGCCAGCAGTGAACAGGGGTTCAACACCGGGGAGCTGTTTTTT.

This clone was observed a single time. V gene TRBV7-7 combines with J gene TRBJ2-7, with 10 positions matching TRBD2. Trimming removed 2 bases from V and 5 bases from J; junction bases left unmatched: 3. CDR1 is SSHAT, CDR2 FNYEAQ, per germline (reference sequence). The CDR3 is 14 residues long. The CDR3 protein is CASSLTLAGHEQYF. CDR3 sequence (DNA): TGTGCCAGCAGCTTAACACTAGCGGGACACGAGCAGTACTTC. Together with reference TRBV7-7 and TRBJ2-7, the CDR3 gives the full variable domain: GAGVSQSPRYKVTKRGQDVTLRCDPISSHATLYWYQQALGQGPEFLTYFNYEAQPDKSGLPSDRFSAERPEGSISTLTIQRTEQRDSAMYRCASSLTLAGHEQYFGPGTRLTVT.

This chain joins TRBV7-9 and TRBJ2-2, with 10 bases fitting TRBD2. Germline V gene sequence: CDR1 SEHNR, CDR2 FQNEAQ (reference sequence). This CDR3 region has 16 residues. The V gene end was trimmed by 3 bases and the J gene end by 6 bases; junction bases not matched to a gene: 7. CDR3 region: CASSFLAGGPPGELFF. DNA of the CDR3: TGTGCCAGCAGCTTCTTAGCGGGAGGCCCCCCCGGGGAGCTGTTTTTT. Full variable domain (remainder filled in from reference TRBV7-9 and TRBJ2-2): DTGVSQNPRHKITKRGQNVTFRCDPISEHNRLYWYRQTLGQGPEFLTYFQNEAQLEKSRLLSDRFSAERPKGSFSTLEIQRTEQGDSAMYLCASSFLAGGPPGELFFGEGSRLTVL.

This sequence joins TRBV5-1 and TRBJ1-2; D call uncertain. Trimming stripped 0 bases from V and 0 bases from J, with 9 bases between. This CDR3 contains 15 residues. Germline loops: CDR1 SGHRS, CDR2 YFSETQ. The DNA of the CDR3 is TGCGCCAGCAGCTTGGCCCCCGGGACTAACTATGGCTACACCTTC. Its protein is CASSLAPGTNYGYTF. Together with reference TRBV5-1 and TRBJ1-2, the CDR3 gives the full variable domain: KAGVTQTPRYLIKTRGQQVTLSCSPISGHRSVSWYQQTPGQGLQFLFEYFSETQRNKGNFPGRFSGRQFSNSRSEMNVSTLELGDSALYLCASSLAPGTNYGYTFGSGTRLTVV.

This clone appeared a single time. The rearrangement uses TRBV28 and TRBJ1-5; D is uncertain. Germline V gene sequence: CDR1 MDHEN, CDR2 SYDVKM. The V and J ends lost 5 bases and 1 base respectively, with 15 bases between them. The CDR3 length is 16 residues. The CDR3 DNA follows: TGTGCCAGCAGTCCCCAGCGGGCGGAGAGCAATCAGCCCCAGCATTTT. Its translation: CASSPQRAESNQPQHF.

A single count supports this clone. The chain uses TRBV28 and TRBJ1-2; 8 nucleotides align to TRBD1. This CDR3 has 14 amino acids. Germline CDR1 MDHEN, CDR2 SYDVKM. The junction had 5 bases not matched to a gene; V was cut back by 5 bases and J by 3 bases. CDR3 nucleotide sequence: TGTGCCAGCAGTCCCGGGACAGGATACTATGGCTACACCTTC. Encoded protein: CASSPGTGYYGYTF.

This chain connects TRBV19 to TRBJ1-4; maybe TRBD1 (6 bases). The germline V and J ends were trimmed by 2 bases and 5 bases, with 12 bases remaining between them. CDR1 LNHDA and CDR2 SQIVND come from the germline V gene (reference sequence). The CDR3 sequence is 15 residues long. CDR3 DNA: TGTGCCAGTAGTATAACGACAGGAATCAATGAAAAACTGTTTTTT. Amino acid sequence: CASSITTGINEKLFF. The full variable domain, its missing parts supplied by reference TRBV19 and TRBJ1-4, is DGGITQSPKYLFRKEGQNVTLSCEQNLNHDAMYWYRQDPGQGLRLIYYSQIVNDFQKGDIAEGYSVSREKKESFPLTVTSAQKNPTAFYLCASSITTGINEKLFFGSGTQLSVL.

J is TRBJ2-3 and V is TRBV6-1; TRBD2 agrees at 12 bases. This CDR3 spans 17 amino acids. Unmatched junction bases numbered 8, after V lost 4 bases and J lost 3 bases. From germline, CDR1 is MNHNS and CDR2 SASEGT. CDR3 coding DNA: TGTGCCAGCAGTGCTGGGACTAGCGGGTTCCAAACAGATACGCAGTATTTT. Translating it yields CASSAGTSGFQTDTQYF.

The sample holds one count of this clone. The chain recombines TRBV18 with TRBJ2-2; D not certain. Trimming stripped 0 bases from V and 0 bases from J, with 8 bases between. The CDR3 extends over 16 amino acids. From germline, CDR1 is KGHSH and CDR2 LQKENI. The chain's CDR3 is CASSPPWQTNTGELFF. Written as DNA, the CDR3 is TGTGCCAGCTCACCACCGTGGCAGACGAACACCGGGGAGCTGTTTTTT.

The CDR3 spells CASSLVGAGVADTQYF. CDR3 nucleotides: TGTGCCAGCAGCTTAGTCGGTGCAGGGGTAGCAGATACGCAGTATTTT. This chain joins TRBV7-2 and TRBJ2-3, with D possibly being TRBD1 (6 bases). Trimming left V 1 base short and J 4 bases short, with 15 bases between. The CDR3 length is 16 residues. Germline loops: CDR1 SGHTA, CDR2 FQGNSA.

The chain recombines TRBV27 with TRBJ2-1; TRBD2 agrees at 9 bases. V gave up 2 bases and J gave up 8 bases; unmatched junction bases: 7. The CDR3 consists of 15 residues. CDR1 and CDR2 from the germline V gene are MNHEY and SMNVEV (reference sequence). CDR3: CASSLMASGTHEQFF. The CDR3 region has the DNA TGTGCCAGCAGTTTAATGGCTAGCGGGACACATGAGCAGTTCTTC.

This clone was observed a handful of times. This rearrangement joins TRBV5-5 to TRBJ1-2, with D unclear. This CDR3 is built from 14 residues. V dropped 1 base and J dropped 0 bases, with 7 bases sitting between them. Germline CDR1 reads SGHKS; CDR2 reads YYEKEE (reference sequence). CDR3 sequence reads: CASSLSATNYGYTF. CDR3 DNA sequence: TGTGCCAGCAGCTTGAGTGCTACTAACTATGGCTACACCTTC.

The chain is built from TRBV12-3 or TRBV12-4 and TRBJ1-2; 8 positions agree with TRBD1. The CDR3 is made up of 13 amino acids. The trim removed 6 bases at V and 6 bases at J, leaving 6 bases unmatched. CDR3 in DNA: TGTGCCAGCAGCCCGGACAGGGCCCATGGCTACACCTTC. Protein: CASSPDRAHGYTF.

This chain links TRBV9 with TRBJ1-2; D unclear. The V end was cut by 0 bases, the J end by 4 bases, with 10 bases between. Germline lookup yields CDR1 SGDLS and CDR2 YYNGEE. The CDR3 loop spans 14 amino acids. In nucleotides, the CDR3 is TGTGCCAGCAGCGTAGCGCCAGAGCGCTATGGCTACACCTTC. Translating it yields CASSVAPERYGYTF.

The rearrangement links TRBV5-1 to TRBJ2-2; possible D gene TRBD2, 5 bases. Germline CDR1 and CDR2: SGHRS and YFSETQ. CDR3 length: 15 amino acids. The V end was cut by 4 bases, the J end by 0 bases, with 10 bases between. The CDR3 nucleotides are TGCGCCAGCAGCCCTACGGGAACGAACACCGGGGAGCTGTTTTTT. It codes for CASSPTGTNTGELFF.

In its sample, this clone was seen once. V usage is TRBV29-1 and J usage is TRBJ1-5; 8 positions agree with TRBD1. From germline, CDR1 is SQVTM and CDR2 ANQGSEA. J gave up 4 bases and V 5 bases, and 7 bases lay outside the gene matches. The CDR3 contains 14 residues. The DNA of the CDR3 is TGCAGCGTTTCTCAGGGGGCCGGGAATCAGCCCCAGCATTTT. Amino acid sequence: CSVSQGAGNQPQHF.

The gene calls are TRBV28 and TRBJ2-7; D perhaps matches TRBD2 (5 bases). With 2 bases removed from V and 9 bases from J, the gap between germline ends came to 11 bases. The CDR3 loop spans 12 amino acids. Germline CDR1 reads MDHEN; CDR2 reads SYDVKM. CDR3 sequence reads: CASSLRGNWQYF. Here the CDR3 DNA reads TGTGCCAGCAGTTTACGGGGAAATTGGCAGTACTTC.

The CDR3 spells CASTPTQAAGNTEAFF. The CDR3, as DNA: TGTGCCAGTACTCCGACTCAAGCTGCGGGGAACACTGAAGCTTTCTTT. V usage is TRBV19 and J usage is TRBJ1-1; D unclear. Trimming took off 7 bases at V and 1 base at J, with 19 bases between the two ends. This CDR3 contains 16 residues. Germline CDR1 LNHDA, CDR2 SQIVND (reference sequence). The whole variable domain, filled in from reference TRBV19 and TRBJ1-1, reads DGGITQSPKYLFRKEGQNVTLSCEQNLNHDAMYWYRQDPGQGLRLIYYSQIVNDFQKGDIAEGYSVSREKKESFPLTVTSAQKNPTAFYLCASTPTQAAGNTEAFFGQGTRLTVV.

V is TRBV19 and J is TRBJ1-4; no definite D call. V was shortened by 8 bases and J by 3 bases, with 19 bases between the two germline ends. This CDR3 comprises 16 residues. Germline-derived CDR1 and CDR2 are LNHDA and SQIVND (reference sequence). CDR3 protein: CASGSASWRPNEKLFF. The CDR3 coding sequence is TGTGCCAGTGGAAGTGCTTCCTGGCGGCCTAATGAAAAACTGTTTTTT.

CDR3 sequence: CASSVGLAVDTQYF. DNA of the CDR3: TGTGCCAGCAGCGTAGGGTTAGCGGTAGATACGCAGTATTTT. The chain employs TRBV9 and TRBJ2-3; weak D call: TRBD2 (6 bases). Trimming took off 0 bases at V and 5 bases at J, with 10 bases between the two ends. The length of the CDR3 is 14 residues. Per the germline V gene, CDR1 is SGDLS and CDR2 is YYNGEE.

The chain combines TRBV5-1 with TRBJ1-1, with TRBD1 matching over 7 bases. Trimming cost V 2 bases and J 4 bases; bases outside gene matches: 5. In germline, CDR1 is SGHRS, CDR2 YFSETQ. The CDR3 loop spans 14 amino acids. CDR3 nucleotides: TGCGCCAGCAGCTTCACAGGGGTGATCACTGAAGCTTTCTTT. Amino acids: CASSFTGVITEAFF.

The gene calls are TRBV6-5 and TRBJ2-1; 7 bases fit TRBD2. This CDR3 has 13 residues. Germline V CDR1 and CDR2: MNHEY, SVGAGI. The trim removed 4 bases at V and 14 bases at J, leaving 11 bases unmatched. The CDR3, as DNA: TGTGCCAGCAGTTCACACTCCGGGACTATCGAGTTCTTC. The encoded protein is CASSSHSGTIEFF.